This TCR beta chain was obtained from a study of cytomegalovirus exposure and HLA in healthy donors. This clone occurred a few times. Its antigen is currently unknown. Per the germline V gene, CDR1 is MDHEN and CDR2 is SYDVKM. The J segment lost 0 bases and the V segment lost 6 bases, leaving 13 bases of the junction unmatched. This CDR3 has 18 residues. 13 Jbeta primers and 60 Vbeta primers were used for the PCR. The protocol was immunoSEQ multiplex PCR, while the TCRdb copy is restricted to in-frame clones and leaves out a portion. The sample holds about 190,000 clones, roughly 80% seen once. Study-wide results and caveats: Cytomegalovirus association was assigned to under 200 TCR beta chains. The authors later found most CMV-associated TCR beta chains appeared HLA-restricted.

The chain couples TRBV28 to TRBJ2-1; 8 bases are shared with TRBD2. The sample comprised PBMCs. This sequence was found in a young woman in good health and CMV-seronegative. In DNA form, the CDR3 reads TGTGCCAGCAGCCAACCCTCCGGGCTAGCGGGCTCCTACAATGAGCAGTTCTTC. It yields the protein CASSQPSGLAGSYNEQFF.